The entry below gives a single T cell receptor (beta chain) sequence along with its context. Its antigen specificity is not known. No per-base quality is available; no much larger clone lies one base away. This record comes from a study of T and B cells in COVID-19 patients (TCRdb year 2020). With regard to the full study: Using TRB and IGH repertoire sequencing of peripheral blood, the study characterized adaptive immunity in COVID-19 patients who had active infection or had recovered. Because samples were available both during active disease and after recovery, a couple of patients were counted in both the recovered and the active cohorts. Comorbidities linked to unfavorable COVID-19 outcome were present in most of the 20 patients in the active-infection cohort. In the active-infection cohort, about 65% of the 20 patients were critically ill and required mechanical ventilation or ECMO. As many as 9 follow-up blood samples were taken per patient, and some of the samples covered different disease stages within the same individual. An age-matched reference group of some 40 healthy donors negative for COVID-19 antibodies was used as the comparison for repertoire analyses. The recovered cohort included roughly 18 patients who contributed approximately 20 samples, and most of those patients had mild to moderate COVID-19 that was managed on an outpatient basis. A median age of around 35 years was recorded in the recovered cohort versus over 65 years in the active-infection cohort. The TCR and BCR sequence repository comprised 30 to 45 patients and 69 time points, with over 8 million TCR sequences analysed.

Genomic DNA extracted from blood, in amounts of about 220-500 ng, served as the starting material for amplifying TRB repertoires. The run used an Illumina MiSeq. TRB rearrangements were amplified by multiplex PCR with BIOMED2 TRB-A/B primer pools. Illumina-compatible adapters and 7-nucleotide sample barcodes were attached to the amplicons through two consecutive PCRs. Phusion HS II polymerase was used for all library PCRs. Amplicons were gel-purified with the NucleoSpin Gel and PCR Clean-up kit, quantified on Qubit, and pooled at approximately 3.9 nM. Before Illumina next-generation sequencing, the quality of the amplicon pool was assessed on an Agilent 2100 Bioanalyzer. The study's own analysis went as follows. TRB rearrangements were annotated with MiXCR 3.0.8 using the default MiXCR reference library. Non-productive reads and sequences with fewer than 2 reads were removed, and every unique CDR3 nucleotide sequence was treated as one clone. Clonality, diversity, richness and V-J gene usage were computed in R 3.5.1. TCR clustering by CDR3 similarity used GLIPH2, with generation probabilities calculated by OLGA. GLIPH2 clusters were kept only if they contained at least four unique TCR clonotypes found in at least three individuals. The public reads were quality trimmed at Q25 with fastp and then assembled into clones with MiXCR by TCRdb, keeping productive beta chains. Each CDR3 protein gets just one entry, which takes the most common genes and DNA from the rows behind it. TCRdb's processing, not the study's, gives the V and J calls here. Across this sample there are about 500 distinct CDR3 sequences, with 23% seen only once. More than 25% of the sample lies in the top ten.

General findings and caveats noted by the study authors: TRB repertoires were found to be highly clonal in active COVID-19, whereas diversity and richness at recovery were found to rise above healthy donor levels. Few blood samples were available from mildly ill patients while symptoms were present, and early samples from severe cases were likewise scarce. Strongly skewed TRBV/TRBJ gene usage was reported in patients with COVID-19. The reported TCR clusters were said to need prospective validation before any clinical use. The size of the cohort was considered insufficient for assessing HLA contributions to COVID-19 susceptibility or severity. A total of 2,000 to 2,500 TCR clusters were exclusive to the recovered cohort, and approximately 31 of those clusters were low-pGen clusters. Specific T cell subsets (CD4+/Treg/CD8+) and sorted SARS-CoV-2-responsive or tetramer+ T cells had not yet been sequenced, and these experiments were ongoing.

There are 17 amino acids in the CDR3, from cysteine to phenylalanine inclusive. Solely the CDR3 DNA is kept, with 51 bases framed from the first base. After removal of 5 bases from V and 0 bases from J, the junction retains 5 bases not matched to a gene. Looking up the germline V gene yields CDR1 MNHEY and CDR2 SVGAGI. This receptor was obtained from a human donor with active COVID-19. The rearranged segments are TRBV6-5 and TRBJ2-3; the central 13 bases match TRBD2. The specimen sequenced was blood. The CDR3: CASSKLAGGLSTDTQYF. The nucleotide sequence reads as follows: TGTGCCAGCAGTAAACTAGCGGGGGGGCTCAGCACAGATACGCAGTATTTT.